What follows is one TCR beta chain and its context. This sample is drawn from a study of control samples from healthy donors and cancer patients. Repertoires were generated with immunoSEQ multiplex PCR, while TCRdb's copy carries only in-frame clones and drops some. The sample carries about 180,000 clones, roughly 89% recorded once. Specimen: blood. The TCR comes from a woman in her forties or fifties in good health.

The CDR3 bases are TGCGCCAGCAGCCAACCGGCCCGCGGAAACAATGAGCAGTTCTTC. Translation gives CASSQPARGNNEQFF. The chain uses TRBV4-1 and TRBJ2-1; D is undetermined. V was cut by 2 bases and J by 5 bases, with 13 bases left in between. Germline V gene lookup returns CDR1 MGHRA and CDR2 YSYEKL. The CDR3 consists of 15 residues.